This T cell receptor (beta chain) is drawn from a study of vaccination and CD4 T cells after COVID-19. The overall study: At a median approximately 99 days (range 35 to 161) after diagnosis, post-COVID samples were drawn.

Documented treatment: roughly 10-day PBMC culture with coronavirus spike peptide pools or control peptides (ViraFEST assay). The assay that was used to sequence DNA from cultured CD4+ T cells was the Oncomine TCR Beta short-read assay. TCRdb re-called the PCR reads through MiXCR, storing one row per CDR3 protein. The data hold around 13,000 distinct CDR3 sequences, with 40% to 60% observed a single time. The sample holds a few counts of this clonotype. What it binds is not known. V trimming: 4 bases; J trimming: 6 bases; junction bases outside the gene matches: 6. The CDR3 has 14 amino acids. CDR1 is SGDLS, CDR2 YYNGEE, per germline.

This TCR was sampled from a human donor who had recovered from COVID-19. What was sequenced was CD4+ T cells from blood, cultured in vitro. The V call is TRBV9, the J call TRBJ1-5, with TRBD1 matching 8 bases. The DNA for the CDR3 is TGTGCCAGCAGCACCGGACAGGGCACTCAGCCCCAGCATTTT. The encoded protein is CASSTGQGTQPQHF.